This T cell receptor beta chain was retrieved from a study of T cells in localized non-small cell lung cancer. Sequencing was performed with immunoSEQ multiplex PCR; in TCRdb, only in-frame clones are kept and a portion is missing. This table has 45,000 to 55,000 clones, roughly 90% appearing once. Germline V gene sequence: CDR1 MNHNS, CDR2 SASEGT. The CDR3 length is 14 residues. In regard to this clone: A read error may account for a junction end that differs from germline.

This receptor was obtained from a male donor older than 55 with stage III squamous cell lung carcinoma. The rearrangement joins TRBV6-1 to TRBJ1-4; D might be TRBD1 (6 bases). The sequencing used peripheral blood, collected before any cancer treatment. CDR3 sequence reads: CASSSRGHVPFLKF. DNA of the CDR3: TGTGCCAGCAGTTCCCGGGGACACGTTCCGTTCCTTAAATTT.